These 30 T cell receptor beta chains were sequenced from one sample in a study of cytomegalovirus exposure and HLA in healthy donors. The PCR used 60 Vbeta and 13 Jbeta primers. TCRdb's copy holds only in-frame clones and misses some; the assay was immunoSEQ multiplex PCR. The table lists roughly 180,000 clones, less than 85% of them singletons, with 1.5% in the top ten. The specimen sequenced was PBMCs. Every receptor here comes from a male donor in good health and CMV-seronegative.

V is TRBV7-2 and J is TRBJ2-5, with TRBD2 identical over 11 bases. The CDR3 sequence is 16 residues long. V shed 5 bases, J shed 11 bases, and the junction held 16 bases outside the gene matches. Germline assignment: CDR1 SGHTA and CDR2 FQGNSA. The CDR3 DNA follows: TGTGCCAGCAGCCCGTTCGGTCGACTAGCGGGAACTGCGCAGTACTTC. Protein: CASSPFGRLAGTAQYF. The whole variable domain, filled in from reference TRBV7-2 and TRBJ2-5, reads GAGVSQSPSNKVTEKGKDVELRCDPISGHTALYWYRQSLGQGLEFLIYFQGNSAPDKSGLPSDRFSAERTGGSVSTLTIQRTQQEDSAVYLCASSPFGRLAGTAQYFGPGTRLLVL.

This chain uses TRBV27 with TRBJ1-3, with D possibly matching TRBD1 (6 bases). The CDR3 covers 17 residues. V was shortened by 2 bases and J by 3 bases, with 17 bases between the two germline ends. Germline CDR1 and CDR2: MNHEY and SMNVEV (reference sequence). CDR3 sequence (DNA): TGTGCCAGCAGTTTAGCCGCCGGGACACGCGGTGGAAACACCATATATTTT. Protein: CASSLAAGTRGGNTIYF.

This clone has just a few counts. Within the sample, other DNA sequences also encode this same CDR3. This CDR3 reads CASSPDRNQPQHF. The CDR3 DNA sequence: TGTGCCAGCTCACCAGACAGGAATCAGCCCCAGCATTTT. The chain uses TRBV18 and TRBJ1-5, with a possible D match to TRBD1 (6 bases). V was cut by 2 bases and J by 4 bases, with 6 bases left in between. CDR3 length: 13 amino acids. Germline CDR1 KGHSH, CDR2 LQKENI. Full variable domain (rest looked up from reference TRBV18 and TRBJ1-5): NAGVMQNPRHLVRRRGQEARLRCSPMKGHSHVYWYRQLPEEGLKFMVYLQKENIIDESGMPKERFSAEFPKEGPSILRIQQVVRGDSAAYFCASSPDRNQPQHFGDGTRLSIL.

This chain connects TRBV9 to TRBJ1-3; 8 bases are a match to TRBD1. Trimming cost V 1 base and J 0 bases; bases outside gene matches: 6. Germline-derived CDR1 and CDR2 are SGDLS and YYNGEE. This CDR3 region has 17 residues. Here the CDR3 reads CASSVTTGGSSGNTIYF. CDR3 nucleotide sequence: TGTGCCAGCAGCGTAACAACAGGGGGGAGCTCTGGAAACACCATATATTTT. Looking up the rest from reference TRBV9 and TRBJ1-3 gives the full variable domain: DSGVTQTPKHLITATGQRVTLRCSPRSGDLSVYWYQQSLDQGLQFLIQYYNGEERAKGNILERFSAQQFPDLHSELNLSSLELGDSALYFCASSVTTGGSSGNTIYFGEGSWLTVV.

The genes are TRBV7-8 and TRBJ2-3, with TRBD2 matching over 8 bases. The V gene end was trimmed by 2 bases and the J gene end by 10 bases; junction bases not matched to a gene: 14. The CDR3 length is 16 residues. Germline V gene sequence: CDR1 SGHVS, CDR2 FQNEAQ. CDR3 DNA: TGTGCCAGCAGCTTATTATCGTCCAGCGGGAGTCGTTCGCAGTATTTT. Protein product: CASSLLSSSGSRSQYF.

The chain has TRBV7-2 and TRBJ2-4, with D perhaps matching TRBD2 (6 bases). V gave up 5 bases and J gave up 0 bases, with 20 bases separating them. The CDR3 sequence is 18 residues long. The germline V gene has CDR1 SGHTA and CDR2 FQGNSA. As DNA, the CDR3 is TGTGCCAGCAGCAATAGGATGGAGGGCGATATAGCCAAAAACATTCAGTACTTC. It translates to CASSNRMEGDIAKNIQYF.

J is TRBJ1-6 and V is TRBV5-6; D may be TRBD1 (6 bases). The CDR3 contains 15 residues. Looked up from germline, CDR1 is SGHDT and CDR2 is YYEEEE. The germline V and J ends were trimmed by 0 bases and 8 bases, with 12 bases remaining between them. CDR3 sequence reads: CASSLVPGGDSPLHF. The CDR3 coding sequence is TGTGCCAGCAGCTTGGTGCCGGGGGGCGATTCACCCCTCCACTTT.

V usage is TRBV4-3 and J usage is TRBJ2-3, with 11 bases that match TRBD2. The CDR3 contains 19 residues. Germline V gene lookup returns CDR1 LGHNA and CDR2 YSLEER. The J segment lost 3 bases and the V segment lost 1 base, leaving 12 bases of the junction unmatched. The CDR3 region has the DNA TGCGCCAGCAGCCAAGGGATTTTAGCGGGAGGGCCAGGAACAGATACGCAGTATTTT. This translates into CASSQGILAGGPGTDTQYF.

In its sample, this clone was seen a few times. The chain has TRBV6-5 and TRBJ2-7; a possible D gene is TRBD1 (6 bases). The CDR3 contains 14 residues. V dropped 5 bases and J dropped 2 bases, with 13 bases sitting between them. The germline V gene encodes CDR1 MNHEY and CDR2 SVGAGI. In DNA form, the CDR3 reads TGTGCCAGCAGTAAGTACAGGGCGACCTACGAGCAGTACTTC. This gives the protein CASSKYRATYEQYF.

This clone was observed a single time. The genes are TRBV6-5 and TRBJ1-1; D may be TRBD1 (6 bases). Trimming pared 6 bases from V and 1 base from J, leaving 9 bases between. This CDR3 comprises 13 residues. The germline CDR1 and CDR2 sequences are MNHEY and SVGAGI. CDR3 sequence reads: CASRQTGNTEAFF. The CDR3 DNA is TGTGCCAGCAGGCAGACAGGGAACACTGAAGCTTTCTTT.

The CDR3 coding sequence is TGTGCCAGTAGTAAGAGGGTTCATCAGGACTCCTATAATTCACCCCTCCACTTT. Translating gives CASSKRVHQDSYNSPLHF. The J gene is TRBJ1-6, the V gene TRBV19; D is ambiguous. Trimming took off 4 bases at V and 0 bases at J, with 16 bases between the two ends. From germline, CDR1 is LNHDA and CDR2 SQIVND (reference sequence). The CDR3 runs to 18 residues.

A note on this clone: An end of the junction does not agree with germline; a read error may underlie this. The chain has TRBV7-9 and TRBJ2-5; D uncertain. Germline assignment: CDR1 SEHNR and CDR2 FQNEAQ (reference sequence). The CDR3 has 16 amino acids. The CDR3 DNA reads TGTTCCAGCAGCTTAGGGAATGCACTAATCGGGGAGACCCAGTACTTC. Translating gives CSSSLGNALIGETQYF.

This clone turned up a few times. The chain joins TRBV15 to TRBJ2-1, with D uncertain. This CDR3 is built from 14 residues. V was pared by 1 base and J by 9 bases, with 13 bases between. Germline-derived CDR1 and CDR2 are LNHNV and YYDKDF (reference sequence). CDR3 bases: TGTGCCACCAGCAGAGCCCCCACTACGGGTGAGCAGTTCTTC. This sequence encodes CATSRAPTTGEQFF.

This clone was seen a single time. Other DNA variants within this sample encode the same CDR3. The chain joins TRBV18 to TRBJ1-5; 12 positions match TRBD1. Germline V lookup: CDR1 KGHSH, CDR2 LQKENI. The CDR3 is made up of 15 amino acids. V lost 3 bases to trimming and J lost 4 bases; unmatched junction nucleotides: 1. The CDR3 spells CASSPGQGANQPQHF. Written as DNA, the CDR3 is TGTGCCAGCTCACCGGGACAGGGGGCTAATCAGCCCCAGCATTTT.

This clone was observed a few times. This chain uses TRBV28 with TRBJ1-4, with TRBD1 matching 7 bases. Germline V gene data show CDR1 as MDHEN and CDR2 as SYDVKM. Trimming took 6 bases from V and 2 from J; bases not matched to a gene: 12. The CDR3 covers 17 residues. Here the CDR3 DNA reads TGTGCCAGCAGGTCCCACAGGGGAGTGAGGACTAATGAAAAACTGTTTTTT. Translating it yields CASRSHRGVRTNEKLFF.

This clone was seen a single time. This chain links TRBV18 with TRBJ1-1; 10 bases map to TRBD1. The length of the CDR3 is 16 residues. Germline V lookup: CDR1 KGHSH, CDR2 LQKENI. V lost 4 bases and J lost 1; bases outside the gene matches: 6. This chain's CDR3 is CASSLRQGATNTEAFF. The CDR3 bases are TGTGCCAGCTCACTCCGACAGGGGGCTACGAACACTGAAGCTTTCTTT.

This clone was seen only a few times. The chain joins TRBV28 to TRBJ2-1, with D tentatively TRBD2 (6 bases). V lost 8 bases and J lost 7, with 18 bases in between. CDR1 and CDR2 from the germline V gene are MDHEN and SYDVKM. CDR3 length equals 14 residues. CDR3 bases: TGTGCCAGCCTCCGGGGCGGGATGAGGAATGAGCAGTTCTTC. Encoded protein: CASLRGGMRNEQFF.

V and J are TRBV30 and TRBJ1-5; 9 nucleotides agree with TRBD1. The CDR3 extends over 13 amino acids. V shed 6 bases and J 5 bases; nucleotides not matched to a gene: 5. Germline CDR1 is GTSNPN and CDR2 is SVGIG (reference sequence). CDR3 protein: CACSTGGDQPQHF. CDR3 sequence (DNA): TGTGCCTGTAGCACAGGGGGCGATCAGCCCCAGCATTTT. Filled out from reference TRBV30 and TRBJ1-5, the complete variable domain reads SQTIHQWPATLVQPVGSPLSLECTVEGTSNPNLYWYRQAAGRGLQLLFYSVGIGQISSEVPQNLSASRPQDRQFILSSKKLLLSDSGFYLCACSTGGDQPQHFGDGTRLSIL.

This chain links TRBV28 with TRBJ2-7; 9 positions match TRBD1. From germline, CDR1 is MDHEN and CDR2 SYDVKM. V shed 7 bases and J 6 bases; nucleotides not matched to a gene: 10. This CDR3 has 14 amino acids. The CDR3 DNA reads TGTGCCAGCACCCAGACAGGGGGTTGGGTCGAGCAGTACTTC. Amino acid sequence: CASTQTGGWVEQYF.

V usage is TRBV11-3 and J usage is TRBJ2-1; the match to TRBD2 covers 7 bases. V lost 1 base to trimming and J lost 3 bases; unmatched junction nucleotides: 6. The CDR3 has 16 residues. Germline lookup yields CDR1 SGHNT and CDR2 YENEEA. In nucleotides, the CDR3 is TGTGCCAGCAGCTTAGCCCTCGGGGGGTACTACAATGAGCAGTTCTTC. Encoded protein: CASSLALGGYYNEQFF.

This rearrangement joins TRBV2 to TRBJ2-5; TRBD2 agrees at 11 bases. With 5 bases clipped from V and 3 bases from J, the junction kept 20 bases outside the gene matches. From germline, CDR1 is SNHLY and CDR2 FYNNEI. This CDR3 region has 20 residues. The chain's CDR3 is CASSPLARTSGSQIKETQYF. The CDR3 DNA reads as TGTGCCAGCAGTCCCCTTGCCCGCACTAGCGGGAGCCAGATAAAAGAGACCCAGTACTTC.

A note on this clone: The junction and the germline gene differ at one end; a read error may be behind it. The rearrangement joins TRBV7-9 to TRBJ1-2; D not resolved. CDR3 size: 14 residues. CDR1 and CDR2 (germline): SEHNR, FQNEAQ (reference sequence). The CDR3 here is CSSSLAGNFNGYTF. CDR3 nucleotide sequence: TGTTCCAGCAGCTTAGCTGGTAACTTTAATGGCTACACCTTC.

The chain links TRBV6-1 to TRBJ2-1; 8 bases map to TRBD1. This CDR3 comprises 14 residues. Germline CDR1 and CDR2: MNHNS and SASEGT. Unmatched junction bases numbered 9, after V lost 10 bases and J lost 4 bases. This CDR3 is CAISQGVVYNEQFF. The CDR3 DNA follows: TGTGCCATCTCACAGGGGGTCGTATACAATGAGCAGTTCTTC.

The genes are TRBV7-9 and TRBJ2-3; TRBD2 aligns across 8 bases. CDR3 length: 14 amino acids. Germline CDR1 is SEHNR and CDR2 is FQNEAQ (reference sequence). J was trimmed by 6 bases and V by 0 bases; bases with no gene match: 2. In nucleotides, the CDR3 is TGTGCCAGCAGCTTAGCTAGCGGGACCGATACGCAGTATTTT. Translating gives CASSLASGTDTQYF.

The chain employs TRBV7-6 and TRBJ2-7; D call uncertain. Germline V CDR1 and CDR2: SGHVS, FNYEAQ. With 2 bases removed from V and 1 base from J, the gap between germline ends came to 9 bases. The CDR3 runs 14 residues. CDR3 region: CASSLYAGSYEQYF. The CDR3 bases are TGTGCCAGCAGCTTATACGCAGGTTCCTACGAGCAGTACTTC.

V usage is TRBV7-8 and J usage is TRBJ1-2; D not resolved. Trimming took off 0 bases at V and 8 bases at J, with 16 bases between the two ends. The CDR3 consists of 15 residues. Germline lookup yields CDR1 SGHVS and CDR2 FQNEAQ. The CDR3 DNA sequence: TGTGCCAGCAGCTTAGCCCACCGGTATACGGGGGGCTACACCTTC. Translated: CASSLAHRYTGGYTF.

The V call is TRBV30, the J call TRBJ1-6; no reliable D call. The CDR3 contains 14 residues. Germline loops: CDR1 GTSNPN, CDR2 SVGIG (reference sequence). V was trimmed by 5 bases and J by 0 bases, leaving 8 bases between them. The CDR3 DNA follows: TGTGCCTGGGGACTAAGCTCCTATAATTCACCCCTCCACTTT. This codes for CAWGLSSYNSPLHF.

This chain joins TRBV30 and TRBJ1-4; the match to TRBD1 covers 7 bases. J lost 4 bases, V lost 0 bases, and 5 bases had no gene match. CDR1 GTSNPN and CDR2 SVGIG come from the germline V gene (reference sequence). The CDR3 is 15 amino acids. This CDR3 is CAWSVGGQLNEKLFF. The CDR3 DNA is TGTGCCTGGAGTGTCGGGGGACAGCTTAATGAAAAACTGTTTTTT.

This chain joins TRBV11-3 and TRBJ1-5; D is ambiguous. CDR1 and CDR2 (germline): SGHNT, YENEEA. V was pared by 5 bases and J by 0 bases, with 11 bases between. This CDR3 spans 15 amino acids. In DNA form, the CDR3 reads TGTGCCAGCAGCCCCGAGGGCTATAGCAATCAGCCCCAGCATTTT. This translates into CASSPEGYSNQPQHF.

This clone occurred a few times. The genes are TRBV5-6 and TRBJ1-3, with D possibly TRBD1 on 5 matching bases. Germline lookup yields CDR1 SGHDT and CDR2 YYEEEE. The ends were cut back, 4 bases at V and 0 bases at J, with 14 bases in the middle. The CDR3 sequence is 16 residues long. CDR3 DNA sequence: TGTGCCAGCAGCGGCAGGCGGGGGAACTCTGGAAACACCATATATTTT. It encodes CASSGRRGNSGNTIYF.